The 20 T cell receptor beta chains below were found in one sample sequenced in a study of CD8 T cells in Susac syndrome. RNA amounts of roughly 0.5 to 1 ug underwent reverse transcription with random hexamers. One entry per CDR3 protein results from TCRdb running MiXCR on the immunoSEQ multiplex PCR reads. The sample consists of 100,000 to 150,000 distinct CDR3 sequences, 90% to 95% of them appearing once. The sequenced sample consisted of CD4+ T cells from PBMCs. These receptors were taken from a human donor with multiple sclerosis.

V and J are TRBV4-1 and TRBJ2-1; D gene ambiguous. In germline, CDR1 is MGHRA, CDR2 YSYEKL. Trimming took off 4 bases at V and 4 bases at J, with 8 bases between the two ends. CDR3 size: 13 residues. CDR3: CASSLVSYNEQFF. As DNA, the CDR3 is TGCGCCAGCAGCCTAGTATCTTACAATGAGCAGTTCTTC.

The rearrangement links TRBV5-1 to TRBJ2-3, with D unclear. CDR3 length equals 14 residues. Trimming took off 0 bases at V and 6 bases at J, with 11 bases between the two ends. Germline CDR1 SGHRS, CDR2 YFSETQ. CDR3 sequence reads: CASSLALTVDTQYF. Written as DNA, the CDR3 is TGCGCCAGCAGCTTGGCCTTGACGGTGGATACGCAGTATTTT.

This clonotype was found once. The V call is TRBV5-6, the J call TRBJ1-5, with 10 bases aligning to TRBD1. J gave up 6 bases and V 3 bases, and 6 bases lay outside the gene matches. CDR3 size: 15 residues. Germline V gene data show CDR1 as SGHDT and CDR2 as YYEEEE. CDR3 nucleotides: TGTGCCAGCAGCTCCCGGACAGGGGGGGTTCAGCCCCAGCATTTT. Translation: CASSSRTGGVQPQHF.

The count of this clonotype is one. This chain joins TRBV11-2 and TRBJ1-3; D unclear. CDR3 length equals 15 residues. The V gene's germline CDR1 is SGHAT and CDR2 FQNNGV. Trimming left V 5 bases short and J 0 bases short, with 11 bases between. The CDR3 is CASSPRVGSGNTIYF. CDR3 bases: TGTGCCAGCAGCCCCCGGGTCGGCTCTGGAAACACCATATATTTT.

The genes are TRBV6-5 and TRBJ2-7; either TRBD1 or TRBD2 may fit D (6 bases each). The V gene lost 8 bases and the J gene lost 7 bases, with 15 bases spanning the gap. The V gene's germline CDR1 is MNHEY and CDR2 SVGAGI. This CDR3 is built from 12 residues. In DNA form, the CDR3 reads TGTGCCAGCGGGGACACCCGGGGGGAGCAGTACTTC. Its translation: CASGDTRGEQYF.

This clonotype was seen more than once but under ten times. The CDR3 DNA is TGTGCCAGCAGTTTGAAGGGGGGCTATGGCTACACCTTC. Its translation: CASSLKGGYGYTF. J is TRBJ1-2 and V is TRBV27, with a tentative D call TRBD1 (6 bases). V lost 3 bases and J lost 4, with 9 bases in between. Germline V gives CDR1 MNHEY, CDR2 SMNVEV (reference sequence). The CDR3 is 13 amino acids.

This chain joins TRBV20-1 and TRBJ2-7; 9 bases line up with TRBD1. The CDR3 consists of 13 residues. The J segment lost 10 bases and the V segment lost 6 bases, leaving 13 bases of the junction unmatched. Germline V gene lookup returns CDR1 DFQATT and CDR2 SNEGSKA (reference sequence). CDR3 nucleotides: TGCAGTGCACTTAAACAGGGGGCGCAGGGACAGTACTTC. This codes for CSALKQGAQGQYF.

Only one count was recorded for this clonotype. The CDR3 bases are TGCGCCAGCAGCCGCTCCGGGGGGGAACCAGGAAATTGGTCACCCCTCCACTTT. It specifies CASSRSGGEPGNWSPLHF. The gene calls are TRBV4-1 and TRBJ1-6; maybe TRBD1 (5 bases). Germline CDR1 is MGHRA and CDR2 is YSYEKL. The V end lost 4 bases, the J end lost 10 bases, and 26 bases lay between the germline ends. The CDR3 length is 18 residues.

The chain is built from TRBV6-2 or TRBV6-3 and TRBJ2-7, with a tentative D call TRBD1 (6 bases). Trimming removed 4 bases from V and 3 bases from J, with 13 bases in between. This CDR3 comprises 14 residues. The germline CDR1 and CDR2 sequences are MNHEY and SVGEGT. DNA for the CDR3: TGTGCCAGCAGTTCAAAGACAGGAATCTACGAGCAGTACTTC. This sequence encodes CASSSKTGIYEQYF.

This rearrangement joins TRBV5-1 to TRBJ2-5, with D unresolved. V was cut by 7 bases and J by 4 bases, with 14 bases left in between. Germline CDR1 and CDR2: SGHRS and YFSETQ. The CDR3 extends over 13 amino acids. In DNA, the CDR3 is TGCGCCAGCGGTATAGGTTCCGGAGAGACCCAGTACTTC. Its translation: CASGIGSGETQYF. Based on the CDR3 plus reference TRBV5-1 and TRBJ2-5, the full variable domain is KAGVTQTPRYLIKTRGQQVTLSCSPISGHRSVSWYQQTPGQGLQFLFEYFSETQRNKGNFPGRFSGRQFSNSRSEMNVSTLELGDSALYLCASGIGSGETQYFGPGTRLLVL.

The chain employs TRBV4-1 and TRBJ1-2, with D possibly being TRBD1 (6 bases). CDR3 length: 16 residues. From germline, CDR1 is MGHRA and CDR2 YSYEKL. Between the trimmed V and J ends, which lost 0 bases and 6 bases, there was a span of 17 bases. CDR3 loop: CASSQEVSRGADGYTF. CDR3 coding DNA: TGCGCCAGCAGCCAAGAAGTTTCCAGGGGCGCCGATGGCTACACCTTC.

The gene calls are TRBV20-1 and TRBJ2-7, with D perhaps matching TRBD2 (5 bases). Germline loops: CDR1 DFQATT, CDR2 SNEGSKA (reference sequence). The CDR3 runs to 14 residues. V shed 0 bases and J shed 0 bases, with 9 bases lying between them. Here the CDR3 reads CSARDSVSSYEQYF. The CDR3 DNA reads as TGCAGTGCTAGAGATAGCGTCAGCTCCTACGAGCAGTACTTC.

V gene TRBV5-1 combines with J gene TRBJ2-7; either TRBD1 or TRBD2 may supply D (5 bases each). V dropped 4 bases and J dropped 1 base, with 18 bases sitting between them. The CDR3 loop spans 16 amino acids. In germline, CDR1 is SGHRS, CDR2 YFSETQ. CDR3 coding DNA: TGCGCCAGCAGCCCTTCAACAGGACTGAGATCCTACGAGCAGTACTTC. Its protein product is CASSPSTGLRSYEQYF.

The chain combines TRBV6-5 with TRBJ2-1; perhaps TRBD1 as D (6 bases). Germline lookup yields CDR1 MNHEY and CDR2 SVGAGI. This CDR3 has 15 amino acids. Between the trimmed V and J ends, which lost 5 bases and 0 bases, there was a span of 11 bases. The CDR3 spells CASSKLQGSYNEQFF. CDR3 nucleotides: TGTGCCAGCAGTAAACTACAGGGCTCCTACAATGAGCAGTTCTTC.

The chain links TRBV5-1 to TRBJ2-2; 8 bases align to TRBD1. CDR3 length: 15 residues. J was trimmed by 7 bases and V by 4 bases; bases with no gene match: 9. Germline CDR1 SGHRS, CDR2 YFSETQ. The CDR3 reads CASSIGQGDYGELFF. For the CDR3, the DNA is TGCGCCAGCAGCATCGGACAGGGAGATTACGGGGAGCTGTTTTTT.

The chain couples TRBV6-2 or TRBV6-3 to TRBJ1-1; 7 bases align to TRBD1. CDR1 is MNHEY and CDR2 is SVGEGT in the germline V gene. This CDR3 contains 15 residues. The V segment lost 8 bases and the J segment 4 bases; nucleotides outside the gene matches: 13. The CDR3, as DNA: TGTGCCAGCTCCTCAGCCGGGGCAGGGGGCACTGAAGCTTTCTTT. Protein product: CASSSAGAGGTEAFF.

CDR3 residues: CSARDGGREAFF. The CDR3 DNA follows: TGCAGTGCTAGAGATGGCGGTCGGGAAGCTTTCTTT. J is TRBJ1-1 and V is TRBV20-1; D not certain. Per germline, CDR1 DFQATT and CDR2 SNEGSKA (reference sequence). This CDR3 has 12 amino acids. The germline V and J ends were trimmed by 0 bases and 8 bases, with 10 bases remaining between them.

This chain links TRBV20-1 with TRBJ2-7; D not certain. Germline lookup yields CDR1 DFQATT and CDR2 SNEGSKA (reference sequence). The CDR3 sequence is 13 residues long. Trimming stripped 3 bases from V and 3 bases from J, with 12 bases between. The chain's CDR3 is CSARRSRNYEQYF. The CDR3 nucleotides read TGCAGTGCTAGGCGCAGCCGAAACTACGAGCAGTACTTC.

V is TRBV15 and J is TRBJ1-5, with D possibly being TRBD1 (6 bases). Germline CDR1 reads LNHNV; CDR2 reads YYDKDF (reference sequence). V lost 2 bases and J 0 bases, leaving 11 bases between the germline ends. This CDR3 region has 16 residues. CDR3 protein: CATSRTGTFSNQPQHF. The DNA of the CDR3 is TGTGCCACCAGCAGAACAGGGACCTTTAGCAATCAGCCCCAGCATTTT.

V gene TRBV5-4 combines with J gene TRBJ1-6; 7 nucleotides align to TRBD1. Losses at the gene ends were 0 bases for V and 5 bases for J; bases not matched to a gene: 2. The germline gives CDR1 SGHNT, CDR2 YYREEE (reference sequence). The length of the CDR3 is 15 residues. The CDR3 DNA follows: TGTGCCAGCAGCTTGGCAGGACAGGATAATTCACCCCTCCACTTT. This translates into CASSLAGQDNSPLHF.